The TCR beta chain under discussion was sequenced for a study of blood T cell repertoires in COVID-19. The wider study: Samples came from the United States, Italy and Spain, spanning acute and convalescent COVID-19. Sources were T cells, B-cell-depleted T cells, or PBMCs; the material itself was cDNA or gDNA.

Patients at the Seattle site were enrolled during active infection and followed longitudinally. In the original workflow: How many nucleated cells were present was estimated from reference gene primer amplification. Some clones are missing from TCRdb's copy, which holds only in-frame ones; the method was immunoSEQ multiplex PCR. V, J and clone size reflect that table, while D and trimming were determined from the DNA. The data hold some 190,000 clones, with approximately 86% observed a single time. V dropped 1 base and J dropped 4; count of bases not matched to a gene: 0. From germline, CDR1 is SGHKS and CDR2 YYEKEE (reference sequence). CDR3 size: 14 residues.

Material: peripheral blood. The sequence came from an elderly man with COVID-19, enrolled during active disease. The V and J genes are TRBV5-5 and TRBJ2-1; TRBD2 matches at 9 bases. CDR3 nucleotide sequence: TGTGCCAGCAGCTTGCTAGCGGGGTACAATGAGCAGTTCTTC. The encoded protein is CASSLLAGYNEQFF.